What follows describes a single TCR beta chain. Its cognate antigen has yet to be identified. No quality values exist for individual bases; no much larger clone is one base distant. The data derive from a study of cytomegalovirus exposure and HLA in healthy donors (dated by TCRdb to the late 2010s). About the investigation overall: A later analysis indicated that the 95 to 150 validation repertoires were generated on the platform also employed for the 720 or so repertoires of the first cohort. The study was designed to test whether signatures of past pathogen exposure could be identified by cataloging public T cell receptors. In addition to the first cohort of hundreds of subjects, a separate validation cohort of 130 or so different subjects was used. High-throughput TCR immunosequencing, statistical association of individual TCRs with disease status, and machine learning were combined to predict cytomegalovirus infection status. Overall study outcomes, separate from this receptor: The validation cohort had no HLA typing available for a later analysis, so co-occurrence within that cohort was assessed over all 130 or so repertoires. Of the cluster scores, 85% to 95% were above 0 in a later analysis, which found that TCRs clustered in the first cohort also tended to co-occur in the approximately 130 validation repertoires. The authors suggested that the approach could potentially be extended to other disease states and immunological phenotypes. A total of fewer than 200 TCR beta chains were listed by the study as associated with cytomegalovirus. In vitro tests confirmed that a few of the cytomegalovirus-associated TCR beta chains recognize cytomegalovirus antigens. Cytomegalovirus status was reported to be diagnosed by the classifier with high specificity and sensitivity in both the original and validation cohorts. While some public TCRs were present in many individuals, most TCR sequences turned up only very rarely across donors.

Library construction relied on the immunoSEQ multiplex PCR assay. Concerning the study's data processing: A statistical classification framework was built for diagnosing cytomegalovirus status from the catalog of TCR beta chain sequences. TCRdb re-hosts the immuneACCESS table, in-frame sequences only. Its copies lack some clones; in the studies checked, an unresolved V gene accounts for under half of them, and the cause for the rest is not known. The DNA gave D and trimming, while V, J and clone size come from that table. The sample table records around 56,000 clones; 93% of these occur just once. The ten biggest clones cover 1.5% to 2% of the sample. The donors were included in the validation cohort of over a hundred subjects, a group kept apart from the roughly 730-subject first cohort. Including the terminal cysteine and phenylalanine, the CDR3 comprises 15 residues. The only DNA kept is the CDR3, 45 bases in frame from the first base. V lost 4 bases and J lost 7 bases, and the count of bases not matched to a germline gene is 9. The germline V gene encodes CDR1 MNHNY and CDR2 SVGAGI (reference sequence).

The TCR comes from a woman younger than 35 in good health and CMV-seropositive. Sequenced material: PBMCs. The chain is encoded by TRBV6-6 joined to TRBJ1-2, and 10 junction bases match TRBD1. This receptor carries the CDR3 CASSSDRGSGAGYTF. The sequence in DNA is TGTGCCAGCAGTTCGGACAGGGGGTCGGGAGCTGGCTACACCTTC.